This paragraph covers one T cell receptor beta chain sequence. Its target antigen remains unknown. The sample holds no much larger clone one base away, and base qualities are not on file. The roughly 42 donors, aged about 6 to 100 years, were systemically healthy Caucasian individuals from Russia. Around 10 milliliters of peripheral blood were collected from each donor into EDTA-treated Vacutainer tubes. Ficoll-Paque density-gradient centrifugation was used to isolate PBMCs, with at least 6.5 million per sample. Trizol reagent was used to extract total RNA from PBMCs, with at least 5.5 micrograms per sample. For every donor, flow cytometry on a PBMC aliquot measured the percentage of naive CD45RAhigh/CD27high T cells. According to the germline V gene, CDR1 reads SGHVS and CDR2 reads FQNEAQ. V is clipped by 0 bases and J by 4 bases, and the sequence between their germline boundaries is 14 bases long. The CDR3 covers 16 residues, taking in both the cysteine and the phenylalanine. Kept here is only the CDR3 DNA, which spans 48 bases and is read in frame from base 1.

The library came from 5' RACE. Sequenced on an Illumina HiSeq 2500. A second roughly 7 to 12 cycle PCR used a sample-barcoded 5' primer and a J-beta primer mix. Each TCR beta cDNA molecule received a unique molecular identifier from a template-switch 5' adaptor carrying 12 random nucleotides. At least 2.5 million CDR3-containing paired-end reads were obtained from each sample. First-strand cDNA was synthesized from all RNA with the Mint cDNA synthesis kit, primed by a TRBC-specific oligonucleotide. Following uracil-DNA glycosylase treatment, all cDNA underwent a first 18-cycle PCR with the universal primers M1SS and BC2_uni_R. Under the source paper's analysis protocol: For normalization, 1 million high-quality reads, each with a distinct molecular identifier, were randomly selected from each sample. Instead of being binned into consensus sequences, reads with shared molecular identifiers were discarded. MiTCR, set to a Q25 quality threshold and the strictest error-elimination algorithm, was used for CDR3 identification, clonotype clustering and error correction. A nonparametric unseen species model using Euler transformation provided a lower-bound estimate of total TCR beta diversity. TCRdb's own reprocessing of the public reads used fastp at Q25 and MiXCR and kept productive beta chains. Rows with one shared CDR3 protein collapse into an entry with the most common genes and DNA. TCRdb's processing, not the study's, gives the V and J calls here. For this sample there are some 670,000 distinct CDR3 sequences; around 50% appear just once. Together, the top ten hold approximately 13% of the sample.

The data belong to a study of blood T cells in healthy people across ages (dated by TCRdb to the mid-2010s). Background for the entire study: In model experiments, template switching captured about one uniquely barcoded TCR beta cDNA molecule for every two T cells. Age-related changes in TCR beta repertoire diversity were measured in the study by deep sequencing normalized with unique cDNA molecular identifiers. Four age groups were formed from the donors: young (average about 16 years), middle-aged (approximately 40), aged (about 62) and long-lived (around 82). To avoid experimental bias, donors of different ages were randomly spread across the sequencing lanes. For two donors (one aged 18 to 30 and one aged 80 or older), the study analyzed two additional independent replicas of 1 million unique cDNA reads from the same blood draw.

Results and caveats for the whole study, not just this receptor: As age increased, observed TCR beta diversity per million T cells dropped in a roughly linear way, and a significant reduction was already evident by age roughly 40. Estimates of total diversity based on one million sequenced T cells were considered lower bounds and underestimates. Compared with the aged group, the long-lived group had more naive CD4+ T cells, fewer expanded clones and increased TCR diversity, a pattern suggesting age selection. Since profiling was done on bulk unsorted PBMCs, naive and antigen-experienced compartments could not be conclusively compared. A strong correlation was found between observed TCR beta diversity and the percentage of naive T cells measured by flow cytometry. Donor CMV infection status was unknown, potentially confounding age-related changes in expanded clonotypes.

What was sequenced was blood. In this chain, TRBV7-8 is recombined with TRBJ2-3; the D call is possibly TRBD1 or TRBD2, each sharing 6 bases. The sequence was obtained from a woman of 80 years or more in good health. The sequenced DNA: TGTGCCAGCAGCTTAGCCCTTAGGGGGGCGGCAGATACGCAGTATTTT. The encoded protein is CASSLALRGAADTQYF.